The rows below give T cell receptor beta chains drawn from one sample of a study of liver allograft versus peripheral blood T cells. TCRdb re-called the reads through MiXCR, storing one row per CDR3 protein. Of 8,500 or so distinct CDR3 sequences detected, about 25% appear once; the ten largest clones hold almost 8.5%. The receptors derive from a human patient who had a liver transplant. Some of these T cells may belong to the graft donor. CDR3s include the opening cysteine and the closing phenylalanine or tryptophan. The order of the fields is V gene, clone size, D gene, J gene, CDR3 DNA, CDR3 protein. A D gene is named only where the DNA matches it firmly. For some rows the clone size is stated as once, few or many, or as a class when expanded; others skip it.

V: TRBV10-3
size: NA
D: NA
J: TRBJ1-2
DNA: TGTACCATCACCCTTGGACAGTACTATGGCTACACCTTC
CDR3: CTITLGQYYGYTF

V: TRBV29-1
size: many
D: NA
J: TRBJ1-1
DNA: TGCAGCGTTGAAGCTCGGAACAGGAACACTGAAGCTTTCTTT
CDR3: CSVEARNRNTEAFF

V: TRBV28
size: many
D: NA
J: TRBJ1-5
DNA: TGTGCCAGCAGGGTTAGCAATCAGCCCCAGCATTTT
CDR3: CASRVSNQPQHF

V: TRBV28
size: medium-sized
D: NA
J: TRBJ1-5
DNA: TGTGCCAGCATATCGGGAATAAGCAATCAGCCCCAGCATTTT
CDR3: CASISGISNQPQHF

V: TRBV20-1
size: few
D: NA
J: TRBJ1-1
DNA: TGCAGTGCTAATTTACAGCTCCTTGAAGCTTTCTTT
CDR3: CSANLQLLEAFF

V: TRBV5-1
size: NA
D: TRBD2
J: TRBJ2-1
DNA: TGCGCCAGCAGCCCCAATAGCGGGGGGGGCTCCTACAATGAGCAGTTCTTC
CDR3: CASSPNSGGGSYNEQFF

V: TRBV27
size: NA
D: NA
J: TRBJ1-2
DNA: TGTGCCAGCAGTCCCATGGGGGACGTCCTCGGCGGCTACACCTTC
CDR3: CASSPMGDVLGGYTF

V: TRBV9
size: many
D: NA
J: TRBJ1-5
DNA: TGTGCCAGCAGCGTAGGAGGGAACTCCGAGGGCAATCAGCCCCAGCATTTT
CDR3: CASSVGGNSEGNQPQHF

V: TRBV9
size: NA
D: TRBD1
J: TRBJ1-2
DNA: TGTGCCAGCAGCGCCACAGGGGTGGGCTACACCTTC
CDR3: CASSATGVGYTF

V: TRBV29-1
size: medium-sized
D: NA
J: TRBJ1-1
DNA: TGCAGCGTGCTACCGGGGGTAGACAGCAACACTGAAGCTTTCTTT
CDR3: CSVLPGVDSNTEAFF

V: TRBV5-3
size: few
D: TRBD1
J: TRBJ2-7
DNA: TGTGCCAGAGCACAGGGGCAGGAGATCTACGAGCAGTACTTC
CDR3: CARAQGQEIYEQYF

V: TRBV5-5
size: many
D: NA
J: TRBJ1-4
DNA: TGTGCCAGCAGCCCGGCGTCGAGAAGTGAAAAACTGTTTTTT
CDR3: CASSPASRSEKLFF

V: TRBV20-1
size: few
D: NA
J: TRBJ1-1
DNA: TGCAGTGAAGGGGGGATTGGAAACACTGAAGCTTTCTTT
CDR3: CSEGGIGNTEAFF

V: TRBV28
size: medium-sized
D: TRBD1
J: TRBJ1-2
DNA: TGTGCCAGCAGCATCCCCAATGACAGGGTCAAAGGCTACACCTTC
CDR3: CASSIPNDRVKGYTF

V: TRBV28
size: medium-sized
D: NA
J: TRBJ1-5
DNA: TGTGCCAGCAGTTCCGGGACCTTGCCACGGTCGAGCAATCAGCCCCAGCATTTT
CDR3: CASSSGTLPRSSNQPQHF

V: TRBV28
size: few
D: TRBD1
J: TRBJ1-1
DNA: TGTGCCAGCAGTTTATACCGGACAGGTCGAGCTTTCTTT
CDR3: CASSLYRTGRAFF

V: TRBV27
size: NA
D: TRBD1
J: TRBJ1-1
DNA: TGTGCCAGCAGTTTATCCCCAGGACAGGGTCCCGGGGAAGCTTTCTTT
CDR3: CASSLSPGQGPGEAFF

V: TRBV7-2
size: NA
D: NA
J: TRBJ1-1
DNA: TGTGCCAGCAGCTCCTCCCGCAACACTGAAGCTTTCTTT
CDR3: CASSSSRNTEAFF

V: TRBV28
size: NA
D: TRBD2
J: TRBJ2-7
DNA: TGTGCCAGCAGCAGGACTAGCGGGGGCCTCTACGAGCAGTACTTC
CDR3: CASSRTSGGLYEQYF

V: TRBV6-2/TRBV6-3
size: once
D: NA
J: TRBJ1-6
DNA: TGTGCCAGCAGTTACCGGGACAATAATAATTCACCCCTCCACTTT
CDR3: CASSYRDNNNSPLHF

V: TRBV14
size: few
D: NA
J: TRBJ1-1
DNA: TGTGCCAGCAGCTACTCAGAGAACACTGAAGCTTTCTTT
CDR3: CASSYSENTEAFF

V: TRBV12-3/TRBV12-4
size: few
D: NA
J: TRBJ1-1
DNA: TGTGCCAGCACCAACGGTCCCGGGGCTGAAGCTTTCTTT
CDR3: CASTNGPGAEAFF

V: TRBV6-1
size: NA
D: NA
J: TRBJ2-7
DNA: TGTGCCAGCAGTGAGGAAGGGAACGGATCCTACGAGCAGTACTTC
CDR3: CASSEEGNGSYEQYF

V: TRBV24-1
size: NA
D: NA
J: TRBJ1-1
DNA: TGTGCCACCAGTGACTTGAGGGACAAAAAGAACACTGAAGCTTTCTTT
CDR3: CATSDLRDKKNTEAFF

V: TRBV15
size: few
D: NA
J: TRBJ1-1
DNA: TGTGCCACCAGCAGAGAGTATTGGACTGAAGCTTTCTTT
CDR3: CATSREYWTEAFF

V: TRBV20-1
size: few
D: TRBD1
J: TRBJ1-1
DNA: TGCAGTCCTTGGACAGGGGGAGGAACTGAAGCTTTCTTT
CDR3: CSPWTGGGTEAFF

V: TRBV19
size: medium-sized
D: NA
J: TRBJ1-2
DNA: TGTGCCAGTAGTATAGGATCAGGGACCTACGATCGTCCGGGCTACACCTTC
CDR3: CASSIGSGTYDRPGYTF

V: TRBV18
size: NA
D: TRBD1
J: TRBJ1-2
DNA: TGTGCCAGCTCACCACGACAGGGTCTAGGGGGAATCCATGGCTACACCTTC
CDR3: CASSPRQGLGGIHGYTF

V: TRBV29-1
size: NA
D: NA
J: TRBJ2-5
DNA: TGCAGCGTCCACCCCCTCATTCTTGGAGAGACCCAGTACTTC
CDR3: CSVHPLILGETQYF

V: TRBV10-3
size: once
D: TRBD2
J: TRBJ2-3
DNA: TGTGCCATCAGTGTAGGGACTAGCGGGAGTACCACAGATACGCAGTATTTT
CDR3: CAISVGTSGSTTDTQYF

V: TRBV29-1
size: NA
D: NA
J: TRBJ1-1
DNA: TGCAGCGTTGAAGTTGGGGGACGGAACACTGAAGCTTTCTTT
CDR3: CSVEVGGRNTEAFF

V: TRBV13
size: medium-sized
D: TRBD1
J: TRBJ2-2
DNA: TGTGCCAGCACCCCGCCCAGGACAGGGGTCACCGGGGAGCTGTTTTTT
CDR3: CASTPPRTGVTGELFF

V: TRBV9
size: many
D: TRBD2
J: TRBJ2-2
DNA: TGTGCCAGCAGCCCACCGGGACTAAAAACGAACACCGGGGAGCTGTTTTTT
CDR3: CASSPPGLKTNTGELFF

V: TRBV15
size: NA
D: TRBD1
J: TRBJ1-4
DNA: TGTGCCACCAGCCGGCCGGGACAGGGAGAGGAAAAACTGTTTTTT
CDR3: CATSRPGQGEEKLFF

V: TRBV11-3
size: NA
D: NA
J: TRBJ2-2
DNA: TGTGCCAGCAGCTTAGTCGGGCAGGGTGCGGACACCGGGGAGCTGTTTTTT
CDR3: CASSLVGQGADTGELFF

V: TRBV20-1
size: NA
D: TRBD1
J: TRBJ1-4
DNA: TGCAGTGCTACGGGACAGGGGGCAGGTGAAAAACTGTTTTTT
CDR3: CSATGQGAGEKLFF

V: TRBV15
size: few
D: TRBD1
J: TRBJ2-7
DNA: TGTGCCACCAGCAGGGACAGGGGGCTTGGCGAGCAGTACTTC
CDR3: CATSRDRGLGEQYF

V: TRBV9
size: NA
D: NA
J: TRBJ2-1
DNA: TGTGCCAGCGGAAGGGGGTCCTACAATGAGCAGTTCTTC
CDR3: CASGRGSYNEQFF

V: TRBV2
size: NA
D: NA
J: TRBJ1-4
DNA: TGTGCCAGCAGTGAAGAAGTGACCTCGGGGAGAGAACTGTTTTTT
CDR3: CASSEEVTSGRELFF

V: TRBV24-1
size: few
D: NA
J: TRBJ2-3
DNA: TGTGCCACCAGTGATTCAGACAGGGATACGCAGTATTTT
CDR3: CATSDSDRDTQYF

V: TRBV7-9
size: NA
D: TRBD1
J: TRBJ1-1
DNA: TGTGCCAGCAGCTTTGGACAGGGTGGTGAAGCTTTCTTT
CDR3: CASSFGQGGEAFF

V: TRBV9
size: NA
D: TRBD1
J: TRBJ1-1
DNA: TGTGCCAGCAGCGTAGTTCCTCTTGAATTCGGACAGGTGAGCACTGAAGCTTTCTTT
CDR3: CASSVVPLEFGQVSTEAFF

V: TRBV20-1
size: many
D: NA
J: TRBJ2-4
DNA: TGCAGTGCTACCTCGATTCGGGGGGCCCTAGCCAAAAACATTCAGTACTTC
CDR3: CSATSIRGALAKNIQYF

V: TRBV30
size: many
D: NA
J: TRBJ2-3
DNA: TGTGCCTGGAAGGCCCTAACAGATACGCAGTATTTT
CDR3: CAWKALTDTQYF

V: TRBV28
size: medium-sized
D: TRBD1
J: TRBJ1-5
DNA: TGTGCCAGCAGTACTTCACAGGGGCTGAGCAATCAGCCCCAGCATTTT
CDR3: CASSTSQGLSNQPQHF

V: TRBV12-3/TRBV12-4
size: NA
D: TRBD1
J: TRBJ1-1
DNA: TGTGCCAGCAAGGTCAGGGGGTCGGGCACTGAAGCTTTCTTT
CDR3: CASKVRGSGTEAFF

V: TRBV6-1
size: medium-sized
D: TRBD2
J: TRBJ2-7
DNA: TGTGCCAGCAGTGAAAGGGGATCGACTAGCGGGAGCTACTACGAGCAGTACTTC
CDR3: CASSERGSTSGSYYEQYF

V: TRBV19
size: medium-sized
D: TRBD1
J: TRBJ1-5
DNA: TGTGCCAGTAGTACTCGGACAGGGCATCAGCCCCAGCATTTT
CDR3: CASSTRTGHQPQHF

V: TRBV14
size: once
D: NA
J: TRBJ2-5
DNA: TGTGCCAGCAGCCGCCGAAGGGGACTCGGGCGGGTCGGAGAGACCCAGTACTTC
CDR3: CASSRRRGLGRVGETQYF

V: TRBV29-1
size: medium-sized
D: TRBD1
J: TRBJ1-1
DNA: TGCAGCGTTCCTAACCCGCAGGGGGTCGGGGACACTGAAGCTTTCTTT
CDR3: CSVPNPQGVGDTEAFF

V: TRBV5-1
size: NA
D: NA
J: TRBJ2-5
DNA: TGCGCCAGCAGCCTACAGGGTTTCCAAGAGACCCAGTACTTC
CDR3: CASSLQGFQETQYF

V: TRBV28
size: NA
D: NA
J: TRBJ1-1
DNA: TGTGCCAGCAGTTTGGGCCGGGAAGAAGCTTTCTTT
CDR3: CASSLGREEAFF

V: TRBV20-1
size: NA
D: NA
J: TRBJ2-3
DNA: TGCAGTGCCCCAAAACGGGGGGCCGCCACAGATACGCAGTATTTT
CDR3: CSAPKRGAATDTQYF